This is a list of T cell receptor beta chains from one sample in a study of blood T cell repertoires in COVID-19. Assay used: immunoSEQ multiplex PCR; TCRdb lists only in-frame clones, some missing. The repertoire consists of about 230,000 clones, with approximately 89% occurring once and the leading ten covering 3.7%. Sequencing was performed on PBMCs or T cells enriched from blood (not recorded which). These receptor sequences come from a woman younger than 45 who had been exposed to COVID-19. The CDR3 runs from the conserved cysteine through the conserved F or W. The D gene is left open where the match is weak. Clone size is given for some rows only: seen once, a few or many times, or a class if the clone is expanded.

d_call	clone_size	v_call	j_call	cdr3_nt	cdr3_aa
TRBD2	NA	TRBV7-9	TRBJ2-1	TGTGCCAGCAGCTCCGGGACTAGCAGGAATGAGCAGTTCTTC	CASSSGTSRNEQFF
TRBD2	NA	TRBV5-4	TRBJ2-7	TGTGCCAGCAGCCGACCGGCGGGGGGGGTTGACGAGCAGTACTTC	CASSRPAGGVDEQYF
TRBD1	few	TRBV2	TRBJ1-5	TGTGCCAGCAGTGATGACAGGGTAAAGCCCCAGCATTTT	CASSDDRVKPQHF
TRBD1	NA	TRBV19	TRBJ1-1	TGTGCCAGTAGTATGTGGGACAGGGGGCAAGCTTTCTTT	CASSMWDRGQAFF
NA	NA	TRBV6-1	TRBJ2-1	TGTGCCAGCAGTGAACTACCCCCCGGGATGAATGAGCAGTTCTTC	CASSELPPGMNEQFF
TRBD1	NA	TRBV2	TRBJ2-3	TGTGCCAGCAGCCGTGGACAGGGCCTATTCACAGATACGCAGTATTTT	CASSRGQGLFTDTQYF
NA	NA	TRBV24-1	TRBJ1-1	TGTGCCACCAGCACAACCCGGGACACCCTGAACACTGAAGCTTTCTTT	CATSTTRDTLNTEAFF
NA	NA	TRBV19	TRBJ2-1	TGTGCCAGTAAAGAGCAGGGTTTCACCTACAATGAGCAGTTCTTC	CASKEQGFTYNEQFF
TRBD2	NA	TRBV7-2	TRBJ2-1	TGTGCCAGCAGCTTGGGTCCGGGACTAGGCTACAATGAGCAGTTCTTC	CASSLGPGLGYNEQFF
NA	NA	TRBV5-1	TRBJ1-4	TGCGCCAGCAGCTTGGGGGGGCGCCAGAATGAAAAACTGTTTTTT	CASSLGGRQNEKLFF
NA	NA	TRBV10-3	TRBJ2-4	TGTGCCATCCAGGACACATTCAAAAACATTCAGTACTTC	CAIQDTFKNIQYF
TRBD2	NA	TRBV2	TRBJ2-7	TGTGCCAGCAGGGCCTCCCTAGCGGGGGGCTCCTACGAGCAGTACTTC	CASRASLAGGSYEQYF
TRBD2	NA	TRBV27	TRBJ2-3	TGTGCCAGCAGTTTTTGGGGAGGGGAGACAGATACGCAGTATTTT	CASSFWGGETDTQYF
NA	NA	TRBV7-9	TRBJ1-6	TGTGCCAGCACCACCGGTAATTCACCCCTCCACTTT	CASTTGNSPLHF
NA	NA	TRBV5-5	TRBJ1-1	TGTGCCAGCAGCTTGGTCAGAAACACTGAAGCTTTCTTT	CASSLVRNTEAFF
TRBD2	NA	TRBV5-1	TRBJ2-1	TGCGCCAGCAGCGTGAGCGGGACTTACAATGAGCAGTTCTTC	CASSVSGTYNEQFF
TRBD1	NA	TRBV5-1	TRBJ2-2	TGCGCCAGCAGCGCCCCGGGACAGGGGATCACCGGGGAGCTGTTTTTT	CASSAPGQGITGELFF
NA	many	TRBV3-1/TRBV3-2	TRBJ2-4	TGTGCCAGCAGCCAAGAGGGACTAGCCAAAAACATTCAGTACTTC	CASSQEGLAKNIQYF